This record concerns one T cell receptor (beta chain) sequence. Its antigen is currently unknown. Between the trimmed V and J ends, which lost 3 bases and 4 bases, there was a span of 12 bases. CDR1 is DFQATT and CDR2 is SNEGSKA in the germline V gene (reference sequence). The CDR3 spans 13 residues. The entry originates in a study of CD8 T cells in Susac syndrome. About the study: There were about six sequenced Susac syndrome patients with active disease and 8 or 9 in remission.

RNA was extracted with the RNeasy kit, and a quantity of roughly 0.5 to 1 ug was reverse transcribed using random hexamers. MiXCR, run by TCRdb on the immunoSEQ multiplex PCR reads, gives a single entry per CDR3 protein. The sample has under 90,000 distinct CDR3 sequences; 85% to 95% are singletons. Overall study results and limits: The relatively small number of individuals in the TCR sequencing and HLA analysis was acknowledged by the study.

The sample comprised CD4+ T cells from PBMCs. The receptor comes from a human donor with Susac syndrome. V usage is TRBV20-1 and J usage is TRBJ1-2, with a possible D match to TRBD1 (5 bases). The CDR3 here is CSASRRAPYGYTF. The CDR3 DNA reads as TGCAGTGCTAGTCGCAGGGCACCCTATGGCTACACCTTC.